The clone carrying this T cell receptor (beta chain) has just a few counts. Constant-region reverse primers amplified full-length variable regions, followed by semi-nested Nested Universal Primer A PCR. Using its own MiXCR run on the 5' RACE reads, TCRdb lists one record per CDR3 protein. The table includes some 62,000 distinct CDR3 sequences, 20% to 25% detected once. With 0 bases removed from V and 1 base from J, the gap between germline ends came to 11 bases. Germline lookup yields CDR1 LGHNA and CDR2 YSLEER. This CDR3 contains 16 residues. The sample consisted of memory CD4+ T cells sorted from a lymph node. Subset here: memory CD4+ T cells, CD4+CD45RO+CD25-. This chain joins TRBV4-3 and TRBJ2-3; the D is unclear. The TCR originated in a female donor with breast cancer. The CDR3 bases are TGCGCCAGCAGCCAAGATTCCGGGCACGGCACAGATACGCAGTATTTT. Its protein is CASSQDSGHGTDTQYF.